A selection of T cell receptor beta chains follows, all from one sample in a study of blood T cell repertoires in COVID-19. Method: immunoSEQ multiplex PCR; TCRdb's copy keeps in-frame clones and lacks some. The data contain 120,000 or so clones, 80% of them singletons. Sequencing was performed on peripheral blood. The receptors derive from a man between 65 and 85 years old with acute or convalescent COVID-19. The CDR3 runs from the conserved cysteine through the conserved F or W. D genes are given only for firm matches. Expanded clones are given a class, and other clones once, few, many or no size at all.

J gene: TRBJ1-6; clone size: NA; V gene: TRBV11-2; D gene: NA; CDR3 protein: CASSLSDNFNSPLHF; CDR3 DNA: TGTGCCAGCAGCTTATCGGACAACTTTAATTCACCCCTCCACTTT
J gene: TRBJ2-2; clone size: once; V gene: TRBV2; D gene: NA; CDR3 protein: CASKRTKVTGELFF; CDR3 DNA: TGTGCCAGCAAGCGGACGAAGGTCACCGGGGAGCTGTTTTTT
J gene: TRBJ1-2; clone size: NA; V gene: TRBV11-2; D gene: NA; CDR3 protein: CASSSVREDYGYTF; CDR3 DNA: TGTGCCAGCAGCTCCGTCAGGGAGGACTATGGCTACACCTTC
J gene: TRBJ2-7; clone size: medium-sized; V gene: TRBV7-9; D gene: TRBD1; CDR3 protein: CASGTGGYEQYF; CDR3 DNA: TGTGCCAGCGGGACAGGGGGTTACGAGCAGTACTTC
J gene: TRBJ1-2; clone size: few; V gene: TRBV23-1; D gene: NA; CDR3 protein: CASSQNYIYGYTF; CDR3 DNA: TGCGCCAGCAGTCAAAATTATATCTATGGCTACACCTTC
J gene: TRBJ1-4; clone size: NA; V gene: TRBV18; D gene: NA; CDR3 protein: CASQSTANEKLFF; CDR3 DNA: TGTGCCAGCCAATCTACGGCTAATGAAAAACTGTTTTTT
J gene: TRBJ2-2; clone size: NA; V gene: TRBV6-1; D gene: TRBD1; CDR3 protein: CASTEQGGTGELFF; CDR3 DNA: TGTGCCAGCACTGAACAGGGGGGCACCGGGGAGCTGTTTTTT
J gene: TRBJ1-2; clone size: NA; V gene: TRBV9; D gene: TRBD1; CDR3 protein: CASSVGAGGGYTF; CDR3 DNA: TGTGCCAGCAGCGTAGGCGCAGGGGGTGGCTACACCTTC
J gene: TRBJ2-2; clone size: NA; V gene: TRBV19; D gene: TRBD1; CDR3 protein: CASSDRGAIGELFF; CDR3 DNA: TGTGCCAGTAGTGACAGGGGGGCTATCGGGGAGCTGTTTTTT
J gene: TRBJ2-7; clone size: NA; V gene: TRBV3-1/TRBV3-2; D gene: TRBD1; CDR3 protein: CASSETQGAGGEQYF; CDR3 DNA: TGTGCCAGCAGCGAGACCCAGGGGGCAGGAGGCGAGCAGTACTTC
J gene: TRBJ2-5; clone size: NA; V gene: TRBV7-6; D gene: TRBD1; CDR3 protein: CASSLLLGQVQETQYF; CDR3 DNA: TGTGCCAGCAGCTTACTATTGGGACAGGTCCAAGAGACCCAGTACTTC
J gene: TRBJ2-5; clone size: NA; V gene: TRBV27; D gene: TRBD1; CDR3 protein: CASRLTGEWETQYF; CDR3 DNA: TGTGCCAGCAGACTAACAGGGGAATGGGAGACCCAGTACTTC
J gene: TRBJ1-5; clone size: NA; V gene: TRBV6-2/TRBV6-3; D gene: NA; CDR3 protein: CASSYGQHNQPQHF; CDR3 DNA: TGTGCCAGCAGTTACGGGCAGCACAATCAGCCCCAGCATTTT
J gene: TRBJ2-7; clone size: once; V gene: TRBV20-1; D gene: TRBD2; CDR3 protein: CSASGGGRQYF; CDR3 DNA: TGCAGTGCTAGTGGCGGGGGGCGGCAGTACTTC
J gene: TRBJ1-5; clone size: NA; V gene: TRBV2; D gene: TRBD1; CDR3 protein: CASSEDRGISNQPQHF; CDR3 DNA: TGTGCCAGCAGTGAAGACAGGGGGATAAGCAATCAGCCCCAGCATTTT
J gene: TRBJ2-3; clone size: few; V gene: TRBV19; D gene: TRBD2; CDR3 protein: CASSISRSLASGGTDTQYF; CDR3 DNA: TGTGCCAGTAGTATCAGTCGCTCCTTGGCTAGCGGGGGGACAGATACGCAGTATTTT
J gene: TRBJ1-5; clone size: once; V gene: TRBV27; D gene: TRBD1; CDR3 protein: CASSYTGDQPQHF; CDR3 DNA: TGTGCCAGCAGTTATACAGGGGATCAGCCCCAGCATTTT
J gene: TRBJ1-6; clone size: NA; V gene: TRBV30; D gene: NA; CDR3 protein: CAWSSLGDSPLHF; CDR3 DNA: TGTGCCTGGAGTAGCTTGGGAGATTCACCCCTCCACTTT
J gene: TRBJ2-7; clone size: NA; V gene: TRBV27; D gene: NA; CDR3 protein: CASSRPDSLEQYF; CDR3 DNA: TGTGCCAGCAGCCGCCCAGACAGTCTAGAGCAGTACTTC
J gene: TRBJ1-2; clone size: NA; V gene: TRBV5-1; D gene: TRBD1; CDR3 protein: CASSPQGDKRTYGYTF; CDR3 DNA: TGCGCCAGCAGCCCCCAGGGGGACAAGAGAACCTATGGCTACACCTTC
J gene: TRBJ1-6; clone size: once; V gene: TRBV6-5; D gene: TRBD1; CDR3 protein: CASSSTGGRSPLHF; CDR3 DNA: TGTGCCAGCAGTTCTACAGGGGGTCGTTCACCCCTCCACTTT
J gene: TRBJ1-2; clone size: NA; V gene: TRBV30; D gene: TRBD1; CDR3 protein: CAWSGQVLFMYGYTF; CDR3 DNA: TGTGCCTGGTCGGGACAGGTTCTTTTTATGTATGGCTACACCTTC
J gene: TRBJ1-2; clone size: NA; V gene: TRBV14; D gene: NA; CDR3 protein: CASSQAVETYRAGYGYTF; CDR3 DNA: TGTGCCAGCAGCCAAGCAGTAGAAACATACAGGGCGGGCTATGGCTACACCTTC
J gene: TRBJ1-5; clone size: NA; V gene: TRBV19; D gene: NA; CDR3 protein: CASSIVRGNQPQHF; CDR3 DNA: TGTGCCAGTAGTATAGTACGGGGCAATCAGCCCCAGCATTTT
J gene: TRBJ1-4; clone size: NA; V gene: TRBV18; D gene: NA; CDR3 protein: CASLGGPGEEKLFF; CDR3 DNA: TGTGCCAGCCTAGGAGGCCCAGGGGAGGAAAAACTGTTTTTT
J gene: TRBJ2-3; clone size: NA; V gene: TRBV5-4; D gene: NA; CDR3 protein: CASSLEGIFTDTQYF; CDR3 DNA: TGTGCCAGCAGCTTGGAGGGGATTTTCACAGATACGCAGTATTTT
J gene: TRBJ2-6; clone size: NA; V gene: TRBV19; D gene: NA; CDR3 protein: CASSLGQYSGANVLTF; CDR3 DNA: TGTGCCAGTAGTCTAGGACAGTACTCTGGGGCCAACGTCCTGACTTTC
J gene: TRBJ1-5; clone size: NA; V gene: TRBV3-1/TRBV3-2; D gene: NA; CDR3 protein: CASSQDTGIGQPQHF; CDR3 DNA: TGTGCCAGCAGCCAAGATACGGGAATAGGACAGCCCCAGCATTTT
J gene: TRBJ2-5; clone size: NA; V gene: TRBV5-4; D gene: NA; CDR3 protein: CASSLVSRLGGETQYF; CDR3 DNA: TGTGCCAGCAGCTTGGTGTCGCGCCTTGGAGGAGAGACCCAGTACTTC
J gene: TRBJ1-1; clone size: NA; V gene: TRBV18; D gene: TRBD1; CDR3 protein: CASLLQGSMNTEAFF; CDR3 DNA: TGTGCCAGCTTACTACAGGGGAGCATGAACACTGAAGCTTTCTTT
J gene: TRBJ1-3; clone size: NA; V gene: TRBV4-1; D gene: TRBD1; CDR3 protein: CASSVRDRGVLVSGNTIYF; CDR3 DNA: TGCGCCAGCAGCGTCCGGGACAGGGGAGTATTGGTCTCTGGAAACACCATATATTTT
J gene: TRBJ2-7; clone size: NA; V gene: TRBV5-1; D gene: NA; CDR3 protein: CASSLAPGFTYEQYF; CDR3 DNA: TGCGCCAGCAGCTTGGCTCCAGGGTTTACCTACGAGCAGTACTTC